This entry concerns a single T cell receptor beta chain. This clonotype has a single count. The antigen this receptor binds is unknown. No base-level quality is on record; no much larger clone is a single base apart. These data originate in a study of blood T cells in healthy people across ages (dated by TCRdb to the mid-2010s). Study-wide context: In model experiments, template switching captured about one uniquely barcoded TCR beta cDNA molecule for every two T cells. Age-related changes in TCR beta repertoire diversity were measured in the study by deep sequencing normalized with unique cDNA molecular identifiers. The donors were divided into four age groups: young (average 16 years), middle-aged (approximately 39), aged (around 59) and long-lived (82). Donors of different ages were randomly distributed across sequencing lanes to avoid experimental bias. Using the same blood draw, the study looked at two additional independent replicas of 1 million unique cDNA reads for two donors, one aged 18 to 29 and the other aged 80 or older.

Libraries were constructed by 5' RACE. For sequencing, an Illumina HiSeq 2500 was employed. A second roughly 7 to 12 cycle PCR used a sample-barcoded 5' primer and a J-beta primer mix. A template-switch 5' adaptor carrying 12 random nucleotides introduced a unique molecular identifier onto each TCR beta cDNA molecule. At least 3 million CDR3-containing paired-end reads were obtained from each sample. First-strand cDNA synthesis was performed from all RNA using the Mint cDNA synthesis kit, with priming by a TRBC-specific oligonucleotide. Following uracil-DNA glycosylase treatment, a first 18-cycle PCR with universal primers M1SS and BC2_uni_R was performed on all cDNA. Processing in the source paper ran as follows. Each sample was normalized by randomly selecting 1 million high-quality reads, each carrying a distinct molecular identifier. Reads with shared molecular identifiers were discarded instead of being binned into consensus sequences. MiTCR, run with a Q25 quality threshold and the strictest error-elimination algorithm, handled CDR3 identification, clonotype clustering and error correction. A nonparametric unseen species model using Euler transformation provided a lower-bound estimate of total TCR beta diversity. TCRdb's own reprocessing of the public reads used fastp at Q25 and MiXCR and kept productive beta chains. Every CDR3 protein is listed once, alongside the most common genes and DNA of its rows. TCRdb, rather than the study authors, made the V and J calls. The sample table lists just over 1 million distinct CDR3 sequences, 45% of them with a count of one. Clones ranked in the top ten supply approximately 17% of the sample.

Donors were 39 systemically healthy Caucasian individuals from Russia aged roughly 6 to 95 years. Each donor gave about 9.7 milliliters of peripheral blood, drawn into EDTA-treated Vacutainer tubes. Ficoll-Paque density-gradient centrifugation was used to isolate PBMCs, with at least 6 million per sample. Total RNA, at least 6 micrograms per sample, was extracted from PBMCs with Trizol reagent. For every donor, an aliquot of PBMCs went through flow cytometry to measure the percentages of naive CD45RAhigh/CD27high T cells. The trim is 4 bases for V and 1 base for J, with a gap of 10 bases between the germline ends. Looking up the germline V gene yields CDR1 SGHDN and CDR2 FVKESK. From the cysteine through the phenylalanine, the CDR3 covers 14 amino acids. Of all the DNA, just the CDR3 is kept, 42 bases in frame from base 1. Study-wide conclusions, independent of this receptor: Bulk unsorted PBMC profiling prevented conclusive comparison of naive and antigen-experienced compartments. As age increased, observed TCR beta diversity per million T cells dropped in a roughly linear way, and a significant reduction was already evident by age about 40. Compared with the aged group, the long-lived group had more naive CD4+ T cells, fewer expanded clones and increased TCR diversity, suggesting age selection. Estimates of total diversity from one million sequenced T cells were regarded as lower bounds and underestimates. The percentage of naive T cells measured by flow cytometry correlated strongly with observed TCR beta diversity. The CMV infection status of donors was not known, potentially confounding age-related changes in expanded clonotypes.

The receptor comes from a woman in her sixties or seventies in good health. The sample taken for sequencing was blood. Recombination connected TRBV14 to TRBJ2-5; too little of a D gene remains to name it. The CDR3 protein: CASSPRHFQETQYF. The DNA reads as follows: TGTGCCAGCAGCCCCCGTCACTTCCAAGAGACCCAGTACTTC.